This TCR beta chain was recovered during a study of blood T cell repertoires in COVID-19 (dated by TCRdb to about 2020). For the wider study: Collaborator samples came from the United States, Italy and Spain and covered acute and convalescent phases of COVID-19. The material from the prospective study consisted of cDNA or gDNA derived from T cells, B-cell-depleted T cells, or PBMCs. Deeply sampled blood TCRbeta repertoires from subjects exposed to, actively infected with, or recovered from COVID-19 were included in the dataset. The repertoires were released in a freely available public database intended as a resource for research on the immune response to SARS-CoV-2. Sample metadata almost always included a de-identified subject ID, COVID-19 status, age in years and sex. Where HLA class I and class II types were available, the types were taken from metadata supplied by the sample provider, not from assay-based typing. The samples were drawn from the first 160 participants of the ongoing ImmuneRACE study and from 950 to 1,500 subjects provided by 6 global collaborators.

Beyond this particular receptor, the publication reports: The quantity of clinical and demographic metadata differed by source and by participant and was supplied without curation.

For this clone: Its recognized antigen is unknown. The record has no base qualities; no much larger clone is one base away.

Each collaborating institution followed its own protocols to collect whole blood in K2EDTA tubes. For TCRbeta analysis, collaborators shipped samples as frozen whole blood, isolated PBMCs, or DNA extracted from either of those sample types. From a lookup of the germline V gene, CDR1 and CDR2 are SGHAT and FQNNGV. The CDR3 measures 15 amino acids from cysteine to phenylalanine. Just the 45-base CDR3 DNA is kept, in frame starting at base 1. V is shortened by 0 bases, J by 3 bases, and the region joining them spans 11 bases. TCRbeta CDR3 regions were amplified from genomic DNA by means of the immunoSEQ Assay, a bias-controlled multiplex PCR. The published analysis was carried out like this. Within the assay, amplification of reference gene primers was used to estimate how many nucleated cells each sample contained. To quantify the absolute abundance of each unique TCRbeta CDR3 rearrangement, sequence reads were collapsed and filtered. For each sample, productive Simpson clonality was calculated as the square root of Simpson's diversity index over productive rearrangements. Imported from immuneACCESS, the table was reduced by TCRdb to in-frame sequences with V and J called. These copies leave out some clones; in studies compared against another copy, an unresolved V gene accounts for under half, and the cause of the remainder is not known. The V and J calls and clone size are taken from that table; D and trimming were inferred from the DNA. Across this sample there are about 210,000 clones, with about 92% seen only once. Together, the top ten hold roughly 1.2% of the sample.

The sequence derives from a man aged 25-45 years with acute or convalescent COVID-19. In this chain, TRBV11-2 is recombined with TRBJ1-2; no D segment can be confidently identified. The sequencing sample was made of peripheral blood. The bases are TGTGCCAGCAGCTTAGATCGGGGTTCAGACTATGGCTACACCTTC. It is translated as CASSLDRGSDYGYTF.